Following are 21 T cell receptor beta chains from one sample sequenced in a study of blood T cell repertoires in COVID-19. Sequenced by immunoSEQ multiplex PCR; TCRdb stores in-frame clones only, minus some. The sample lists roughly 35,000 clones, roughly 87% occurring once. Sequencing was carried out using peripheral blood. These receptors all stem from a man aged 50-59 years with active or convalescent COVID-19.

The gene calls are TRBV3-1 (or the pseudogene TRBV3-2) and TRBJ2-2; 7 positions match TRBD1. CDR1 and CDR2 (germline): LGHDT, YNNKEL (reference sequence). V lost 4 bases, J lost 2 bases, and 4 bases stayed unmatched. This CDR3 spans 15 amino acids. For the CDR3, the DNA is TGTGCCAGCAGCCCCCGGGACAGAAACACCGGGGAGCTGTTTTTT. Encoded protein: CASSPRDRNTGELFF.

The V gene is TRBV3-1 (or the pseudogene TRBV3-2), the J gene TRBJ1-5; D not certain. The length of the CDR3 is 13 residues. Trimming pared 0 bases from V and 3 bases from J, leaving 3 bases between. CDR1 is LGHDT and CDR2 is YNNKEL in the germline V gene (reference sequence). Written as DNA, the CDR3 is TGTGCCAGCAGCCAAGATCTCAATCAGCCCCAGCATTTT. This sequence encodes CASSQDLNQPQHF.

The V gene is TRBV5-1, the J gene TRBJ2-7, with D perhaps matching TRBD1 (6 bases). The CDR3 length is 13 residues. Germline lookup yields CDR1 SGHRS and CDR2 YFSETQ. Trimming took 5 bases from V and 5 from J, leaving 14 bases between them. The CDR3 here is CASREQGGHEQYF. Written as DNA, the CDR3 is TGCGCCAGCAGAGAACAGGGCGGTCACGAGCAGTACTTC.

CDR3 coding DNA: TGTGCCAGCAGTCCATATCCCGGGACTAGCGACTCCTACGAGCAGTACTTC. Translation gives CASSPYPGTSDSYEQYF. The chain carries TRBV28 and TRBJ2-7; 10 bases match TRBD2. Germline CDR1 MDHEN, CDR2 SYDVKM. The V and J ends lost 5 bases and 0 bases, in that order; junction bases with no gene match: 10. This CDR3 is 17 amino acids long.

This clone was observed once. The V call is TRBV29-1, the J call TRBJ2-1, with D perhaps TRBD2 (6 bases). Deletions cut 5 bases from V and 5 bases from J, with 13 bases between. From germline, CDR1 is SQVTM and CDR2 ANQGSEA. CDR3 size: 13 residues. This CDR3 reads CSVRRAGNNEQFF. The CDR3 nucleotides are TGCAGCGTTAGGAGGGCCGGGAACAATGAGCAGTTCTTC.

The J gene is TRBJ2-5, the V gene TRBV6-2 or TRBV6-3, with TRBD2 identical over 11 bases. CDR1 and CDR2 (germline): MNHEY, SVGEGT. J was trimmed by 5 bases and V by 3 bases; bases with no gene match: 11. This CDR3 has 17 amino acids. The CDR3, as DNA: TGTGCCAGCAGTTATTTAGCGGGAGGGCCCAGTTTGGAGACCCAGTACTTC. Translating gives CASSYLAGGPSLETQYF.

This clone appeared a few times. The chain uses TRBV28 and TRBJ1-5, with D tentatively TRBD1 (5 bases). The germline CDR1 and CDR2 sequences are MDHEN and SYDVKM. The CDR3 runs 17 residues. The germline V and J ends were trimmed by 1 base and 1 base, with 14 bases remaining between them. The CDR3 sequence is CASSLFRGVGSNQPQHF. CDR3 DNA sequence: TGTGCCAGCAGTTTATTTCGGGGGGTGGGAAGCAATCAGCCCCAGCATTTT.

This chain uses TRBV27 with TRBJ2-1; 12 bases match TRBD2. CDR1 and CDR2 from the germline V gene are MNHEY and SMNVEV (reference sequence). This CDR3 spans 16 amino acids. V trimming: 5 bases; J trimming: 7 bases; junction bases outside the gene matches: 9. In nucleotides, the CDR3 is TGTGCCAGCAGTCCCTCTAGCGGGAGGGCCCGTAATGAGCAGTTCTTC. As protein: CASSPSSGRARNEQFF.

The rearrangement uses TRBV18 and TRBJ2-2, with 12 bases identical to TRBD1. Trimming at V came to 3 bases and at J to 4 bases, leaving 6 bases not matched to a gene. The CDR3 totals 17 residues. Per the germline V gene, CDR1 is KGHSH and CDR2 is LQKENI. The CDR3 DNA reads TGTGCCAGCTCACCGAGACCGGGACAGGGGGCCACCGGGGAGCTGTTTTTT. Its protein is CASSPRPGQGATGELFF. Drawing the rest from reference TRBV18 and TRBJ2-2, the complete variable domain is NAGVMQNPRHLVRRRGQEARLRCSPMKGHSHVYWYRQLPEEGLKFMVYLQKENIIDESGMPKERFSAEFPKEGPSILRIQQVVRGDSAAYFCASSPRPGQGATGELFFGEGSRLTVL.

This sequence joins TRBV5-4 and TRBJ1-2; the D gene is possibly TRBD1 (6 bases). The V end lost 0 bases, the J end lost 4 bases, and 13 bases lay between the germline ends. The V gene's germline CDR1 is SGHNT and CDR2 YYREEE (reference sequence). The CDR3 contains 15 residues. The CDR3 region has the DNA TGTGCCAGCAGCTTGGGGACAGCCCCGGGCTATGGCTACACCTTC. Protein: CASSLGTAPGYGYTF. The full variable domain, completed using reference TRBV5-4 and TRBJ1-2, is ETGVTQSPTHLIKTRGQQVTLRCSSQSGHNTVSWYQQALGQGPQFIFQYYREEENGRGNFPPRFSGLQFPNYSSELNVNALELDDSALYLCASSLGTAPGYGYTFGSGTRLTVV.

The V call is TRBV4-1, the J call TRBJ2-3; TRBD2 aligns across 8 bases. Trimming took 0 bases from V and 4 from J; bases not matched to a gene: 12. This CDR3 comprises 18 residues. The germline CDR1 and CDR2 sequences are MGHRA and YSYEKL. The CDR3 coding sequence is TGCGCCAGCAGCCAAGAGGTGGCTAGCGGGTGGGATCCAGATACGCAGTATTTT. Residues: CASSQEVASGWDPDTQYF.

The CDR3 nucleotides read TGTGCCAGCAGTGCAACCCGGGACAGGAGCTACTATGGCTACACCTTC. This codes for CASSATRDRSYYGYTF. This chain uses TRBV2 with TRBJ1-2; 8 bases are shared with TRBD1. This CDR3 has 16 amino acids. The germline gives CDR1 SNHLY, CDR2 FYNNEI. The junction had 10 bases not matched to a gene; V was cut back by 4 bases and J by 3 bases.

The rearrangement joins TRBV7-9 to TRBJ2-2; TRBD2 matches 8 bases. From germline, CDR1 is SEHNR and CDR2 FQNEAQ (reference sequence). This CDR3 has 14 residues. J lost 6 bases, V lost 5 bases, and 5 bases had no gene match. CDR3 in amino acids: CASSLSGNSGELFF. DNA of the CDR3: TGTGCCAGCAGCCTTAGCGGGAATTCCGGGGAGCTGTTTTTT.

This chain uses TRBV7-6 with TRBJ1-1; D unresolved. Germline CDR1 is SGHVS and CDR2 is FNYEAQ. Trimming stripped 1 base from V and 3 bases from J, with 15 bases between. There are 16 residues in the CDR3. The CDR3, as DNA: TGTGCCAGCAGCTTAGTGGGTCTTGAAGCGGACACTGAAGCTTTCTTT. Encoded protein: CASSLVGLEADTEAFF. The entire variable domain, with the rest obtained from reference TRBV7-6 and TRBJ1-1, is as follows: GAGVSQSPRYKVTKRGQDVALRCDPISGHVSLYWYRQALGQGPEFLTYFNYEAQQDKSGLPNDRFSAERPEGSISTLTIQRTEQRDSAMYRCASSLVGLEADTEAFFGQGTRLTVV.

The DNA of the CDR3 is TGTGCCATCAGTGAAAGGGACAGCTACGAGCAGTACTTC. Translating gives CAISERDSYEQYF. The chain uses TRBV10-3 and TRBJ2-7, with 7 bases aligning to TRBD1. Trimming cost V 3 bases and J 3 bases; bases outside gene matches: 2. The CDR3 consists of 13 residues. Germline-derived CDR1 and CDR2 are ENHRY and SYGVKD.

The chain has TRBV30 and TRBJ1-5, with D possibly matching TRBD1 (6 bases). V lost 1 base, J lost 0 bases, and 19 bases lay in between. CDR1 is GTSNPN, CDR2 SVGIG, per germline (reference sequence). CDR3 length: 18 amino acids. The CDR3: CAWSASRGGLNSNQPQHF. The CDR3 DNA is TGTGCCTGGAGTGCCTCAAGGGGGGGATTGAATAGCAATCAGCCCCAGCATTTT. Variable domain in full (rest from reference TRBV30 and TRBJ1-5): SQTIHQWPATLVQPVGSPLSLECTVEGTSNPNLYWYRQAAGRGLQLLFYSVGIGQISSEVPQNLSASRPQDRQFILSSKKLLLSDSGFYLCAWSASRGGLNSNQPQHFGDGTRLSIL.

The J gene is TRBJ2-1, the V gene TRBV28; D is perhaps TRBD2 (6 bases). The V and J ends lost 5 bases and 2 bases respectively, with 13 bases between them. Germline CDR1 and CDR2: MDHEN and SYDVKM. The CDR3 has 15 amino acids. Written as DNA, the CDR3 is TGTGCCAGCAGTAGTTTGGGAGGTCCCTACAATGAGCAGTTCTTC. It codes for CASSSLGGPYNEQFF.

This rearrangement joins TRBV2 to TRBJ2-7; 14 bases are shared with TRBD2. Germline V gene lookup returns CDR1 SNHLY and CDR2 FYNNEI. The CDR3 is 18 amino acids. V lost 5 bases to trimming and J lost 1 base; unmatched junction nucleotides: 10. This chain's CDR3 is CASSRKGLAGVWSYEQYF. The CDR3 DNA follows: TGTGCCAGCAGTCGCAAGGGACTAGCGGGAGTGTGGTCCTACGAGCAGTACTTC.

The gene calls are TRBV5-4 and TRBJ1-2; perhaps TRBD1 as D (5 bases). The CDR3 consists of 14 residues. Trimming removed 4 bases from V and 2 bases from J, with 12 bases in between. Germline V gene lookup returns CDR1 SGHNT and CDR2 YYREEE (reference sequence). The CDR3 here is CASSHPRGNYGYTF. As DNA, the CDR3 is TGTGCCAGCAGCCACCCCCGGGGGAACTATGGCTACACCTTC.

V and J are TRBV7-9 and TRBJ1-1; D uncertain. V shed 2 bases and J shed 0 bases, with 13 bases lying between them. Per germline, CDR1 SEHNR and CDR2 FQNEAQ (reference sequence). This CDR3 has 16 amino acids. CDR3 DNA: TGTGCCAGCAGCTTATCGGGAGACCTTATGAACACTGAAGCTTTCTTT. Protein sequence: CASSLSGDLMNTEAFF.

This clone was detected only once. The chain uses TRBV7-8 and TRBJ1-2, with D possibly matching TRBD1 (5 bases). Germline CDR1 reads SGHVS; CDR2 reads FQNEAQ. Trimming shortened V by 1 base and J by 2 bases, and 11 bases separated the two germline ends. The length of the CDR3 is 15 residues. The CDR3 DNA follows: TGTGCCAGCAGCTTAGTCGGGGGAACAAACTATGGCTACACCTTC. This translates into CASSLVGGTNYGYTF.